This TCR beta chain appears in the sequencing data of a study of blood T cell repertoires in COVID-19. At the level of the study: Researchers got acute and convalescent COVID-19 samples from the United States, Italy and Spain.

The ends lost 4 bases at V and 2 bases at J; junction bases unmatched: 13. The germline CDR1 and CDR2 sequences are SGHRS and YFSETQ. CDR3 length equals 18 residues. Participants' reported clinical history set cohort assignment. Measured with immunoSEQ multiplex PCR; TCRdb has only the in-frame clones, and not every one. The sample holds under 200,000 clones, about 90% seen once. Sequenced material: PBMCs or T cells enriched from blood (not recorded which). This clonotype was sampled from a woman aged 50 to 60 who had recovered from COVID-19. V and J are TRBV5-1 and TRBJ2-3; 10 nucleotides align to TRBD2. CDR3 amino acids: CASSLLALAGAFTDTQYF. In DNA form, the CDR3 reads TGCGCCAGCAGCCTCCTAGCCCTAGCGGGGGCTTTCACAGATACGCAGTATTTT.